A single sample is the source of the 30 T cell receptor beta chains below, sequenced in a study of cytomegalovirus exposure and HLA in healthy donors. Clones were read by immunoSEQ multiplex PCR, and TCRdb kept only the in-frame ones, dropping some. The repertoire consists of some 210,000 clones, with around nine tenths occurring once and the leading ten covering roughly 2%. Sequencing was carried out using PBMCs. These receptors came from a woman younger than 30 in good health and CMV-seropositive.

This clone was found a few times. The genes are TRBV25-1 and TRBJ2-6, with 8 nucleotides matching TRBD1. CDR3 size: 18 residues. Trimming took 9 bases from V and 0 from J; bases not matched to a gene: 13. The V gene's germline CDR1 is MGHDK and CDR2 SYGVNS. CDR3 sequence: CASLDPGQASSGANVLTF. The CDR3 nucleotides read TGTGCCAGTCTAGACCCGGGACAGGCCAGCTCTGGGGCCAACGTCCTGACTTTC.

V is TRBV5-1 and J is TRBJ2-1; 10 positions match TRBD2. This CDR3 has 15 residues. V shed 1 base, J shed 3 bases, and the junction held 1 base outside the gene matches. Germline V lookup: CDR1 SGHRS, CDR2 YFSETQ. CDR3 DNA sequence: TGCGCCAGCAGCTTGACTAGCGGGATCTACAATGAGCAGTTCTTC. It yields the protein CASSLTSGIYNEQFF.

Only one count was recorded for this clone. The gene calls are TRBV27 and TRBJ1-5; maybe TRBD1 (6 bases). Per germline, CDR1 MNHEY and CDR2 SMNVEV (reference sequence). The V end lost 6 bases, the J end lost 3 bases, and 15 bases lay between the germline ends. The CDR3 covers 15 residues. CDR3 coding DNA: TGTGCCAGCAGCAGATACAGGGACCCCAATCAGCCCCAGCATTTT. It yields the protein CASSRYRDPNQPQHF.

This rearrangement joins TRBV4-1 to TRBJ1-2, with D unresolved. Trimming cost V 0 bases and J 14 bases, with 10 bases left between them. This CDR3 is built from 11 residues. Germline CDR1 reads MGHRA; CDR2 reads YSYEKL. In DNA form, the CDR3 reads TGCGCCAGCAGCCAAGACAGGTCCATAACCTTC. This translates into CASSQDRSITF.

The gene calls are TRBV7-8 and TRBJ2-7, with D tentatively TRBD1 (6 bases). Germline V gives CDR1 SGHVS, CDR2 FQNEAQ. The CDR3 spans 16 residues. Trimming removed 4 bases at V and 3 bases at J, with 19 bases between. The CDR3 is CASSSTPPDSFYEQYF. CDR3 nucleotide sequence: TGTGCCAGCAGCTCCACCCCACCGGACAGTTTCTACGAGCAGTACTTC. Based on the CDR3 plus reference TRBV7-8 and TRBJ2-7, the full variable domain is GAGVSQSPRYKVAKRGQDVALRCDPISGHVSLFWYQQALGQGPEFLTYFQNEAQLDKSGLPSDRFFAERPEGSVSTLKIQRTQQEDSAVYLCASSSTPPDSFYEQYFGPGTRLTVT.

The chain links TRBV25-1 to TRBJ2-3; TRBD1 aligns across 12 bases. The CDR3 runs 17 residues. Trimming took 4 bases from V and 2 from J; bases not matched to a gene: 7. Germline V gene lookup returns CDR1 MGHDK and CDR2 SYGVNS. The CDR3 nucleotides read TGTGCCAGCAGTGGAAGGGACAGGGGGCTACTCACAGATACGCAGTATTTT. It codes for CASSGRDRGLLTDTQYF.

The chain couples TRBV20-1 to TRBJ2-1, with 7 positions matching TRBD1. The CDR3 consists of 10 residues. V dropped 6 bases and J dropped 10; count of bases not matched to a gene: 3. The V gene's germline CDR1 is DFQATT and CDR2 SNEGSKA (reference sequence). CDR3 coding DNA: TGCAGTGCGGGGGACAGAGAGCAGTTCTTC. Translated: CSAGDREQFF.

The gene calls are TRBV5-1 and TRBJ2-7; the match to TRBD1 covers 9 bases. Germline V gene sequence: CDR1 SGHRS, CDR2 YFSETQ. The CDR3 is 15 residues long. V dropped 4 bases and J dropped 2; count of bases not matched to a gene: 7. CDR3 region: CASSPGTGLTYEQYF. CDR3 coding DNA: TGCGCCAGCAGCCCGGGGACAGGGTTGACCTACGAGCAGTACTTC.

In this sample, this clone turned up once. This chain links TRBV30 with TRBJ1-1, with no clear D. The V gene lost 2 bases and the J gene lost 0 bases, with 4 bases spanning the gap. The CDR3 consists of 12 residues. The germline V gene has CDR1 GTSNPN and CDR2 SVGIG (reference sequence). The chain's CDR3 is CAWSNLNTEAFF. As DNA, the CDR3 is TGTGCCTGGAGTAACTTGAACACTGAAGCTTTCTTT.

The chain joins TRBV7-6 to TRBJ2-2; D possibly corresponds to TRBD2 (6 bases). Germline-derived CDR1 and CDR2 are SGHVS and FNYEAQ. V was shortened by 5 bases and J by 6 bases, with 16 bases between the two germline ends. The CDR3 is 15 amino acids. The CDR3 sequence is CASSPILRGAGELFF. The DNA for the CDR3 is TGTGCCAGCAGCCCCATCTTGCGGGGTGCCGGGGAGCTGTTTTTT.

The chain employs TRBV27 and TRBJ2-3; TRBD2 matches at 14 bases. The CDR3 sequence is 16 residues long. Germline trimming cut 4 bases from V and 9 bases from J; bases unmatched to any gene: 9. Germline values: CDR1 MNHEY, CDR2 SMNVEV (reference sequence). The CDR3 here is CASSSPGTSGSMTQYF. For the CDR3, the DNA is TGTGCCAGCAGTTCCCCCGGGACTAGCGGGAGTATGACGCAGTATTTT.

V gene TRBV28 combines with J gene TRBJ1-1; D is ambiguous. Germline assignment: CDR1 MDHEN and CDR2 SYDVKM. The CDR3 runs 13 residues. V lost 4 bases and J lost 7, with 13 bases in between. CDR3 nucleotides: TGTGCCAGCAGTTCTGGAGGGTTGGTTGAAGCTTTCTTT. Its protein is CASSSGGLVEAFF.

The chain is built from TRBV27 and TRBJ2-5; 9 bases are a match to TRBD2. Germline lookup yields CDR1 MNHEY and CDR2 SMNVEV (reference sequence). The V and J ends lost 6 bases and 4 bases, in that order; junction bases with no gene match: 15. The CDR3 is 17 residues long. This CDR3 reads CASRVQARREGRETQYF. In nucleotides, the CDR3 is TGTGCCAGCAGGGTACAGGCGCGGCGGGAGGGCCGAGAGACCCAGTACTTC.

V usage is TRBV2 and J usage is TRBJ1-5; D possibly corresponds to TRBD1 (5 bases). The CDR3 runs to 14 residues. Trimming removed 2 bases at V and 4 bases at J, with 9 bases between. Germline CDR1 and CDR2: SNHLY and FYNNEI. The CDR3 is CASSEYGGNQPQHF. The CDR3 DNA follows: TGTGCCAGCAGTGAATACGGGGGGAATCAGCCCCAGCATTTT.

This sequence joins TRBV11-3 and TRBJ2-7, with 9 bases that match TRBD2. This CDR3 spans 15 amino acids. CDR1 and CDR2 from the germline V gene are SGHNT and YENEEA. V trimming: 5 bases; J trimming: 4 bases; junction bases outside the gene matches: 9. CDR3 DNA sequence: TGTGCCAGCAGCCAGGGACTAGCTGGGTTATACGAGCAGTACTTC. This translates into CASSQGLAGLYEQYF.

The chain recombines TRBV4-1 with TRBJ2-7; D perhaps matches TRBD1 (7 bases). The CDR3 totals 15 residues. Germline V gene lookup returns CDR1 MGHRA and CDR2 YSYEKL. The V and J ends lost 4 bases and 2 bases respectively, with 15 bases between them. This CDR3 is CASSPEGTAAYEQYF. The CDR3 bases are TGCGCCAGCAGCCCGGAGGGGACAGCAGCCTACGAGCAGTACTTC.

The V gene is TRBV11-2, the J gene TRBJ2-1; 9 bases line up with TRBD1. Germline lookup yields CDR1 SGHAT and CDR2 FQNNGV. With V trimmed by 4 bases and J by 6 bases, 4 bases remained unmatched. The CDR3 sequence is 14 residues long. The CDR3 sequence: CASSSDRGINEQFF. The DNA of the CDR3 is TGTGCCAGCAGCTCCGACAGGGGGATCAATGAGCAGTTCTTC.

The V call is TRBV2, the J call TRBJ2-7, with TRBD2 identical over 10 bases. This CDR3 contains 15 residues. Germline V CDR1 and CDR2: SNHLY, FYNNEI. Germline trimming cut 6 bases from V and 0 bases from J; bases unmatched to any gene: 5. The chain's CDR3 is CASRKTSGSSYEQYF. Here the CDR3 DNA reads TGTGCCAGCAGGAAGACTAGCGGGTCCTCCTACGAGCAGTACTTC. Looking up the rest from reference TRBV2 and TRBJ2-7 gives the full variable domain: EPEVTQTPSHQVTQMGQEVILRCVPISNHLYFYWYRQILGQKVEFLVSFYNNEISEKSEIFDDQFSVERPDGSNFTLKIRSTKLEDSAMYFCASRKTSGSSYEQYFGPGTRLTVT.

The V and J genes are TRBV10-3 and TRBJ2-6, with 12 bases that match TRBD2. Germline V gene data show CDR1 as ENHRY and CDR2 as SYGVKD. The CDR3 is made up of 17 amino acids. The V and J ends lost 6 bases and 1 base, in that order; junction bases with no gene match: 4. The CDR3 DNA is TGTGCCATCAGGAGACTAGCGGGAGTATCTGGGGCCAACGTCCTGACTTTC. Its protein product is CAIRRLAGVSGANVLTF.

The rearrangement joins TRBV6-1 to TRBJ1-2; D gene uncertain. From germline, CDR1 is MNHNS and CDR2 SASEGT. This CDR3 comprises 12 residues. V was cut by 2 bases and J by 12 bases, with 13 bases left in between. CDR3 DNA: TGTGCCAGCAGTGAAAGGCTCGGAGACGACACCTTC. It translates to CASSERLGDDTF.

The chain recombines TRBV5-1 with TRBJ2-2, with TRBD2 matching over 14 bases. The CDR3 loop spans 16 amino acids. Germline V gene sequence: CDR1 SGHRS, CDR2 YFSETQ. Losses at the gene ends were 5 bases for V and 5 bases for J; bases not matched to a gene: 5. CDR3 residues: CASRPTSGRGTGELFF. CDR3 DNA sequence: TGCGCCAGCAGGCCGACTAGCGGGAGGGGGACCGGGGAGCTGTTTTTT.

This sequence joins TRBV9 and TRBJ1-4, with a possible D match to TRBD1 (5 bases). There are 15 residues in the CDR3. The ends were cut back, 0 bases at V and 5 bases at J, with 11 bases in the middle. Germline loops: CDR1 SGDLS, CDR2 YYNGEE. The CDR3 is CASSVDGGENEKLFF. For the CDR3, the DNA is TGTGCCAGCAGCGTAGATGGGGGGGAGAATGAAAAACTGTTTTTT.

CDR3 sequence reads: CAIRRTSGIDTDTQYF. In nucleotides, the CDR3 is TGTGCCATCCGAAGGACTAGCGGGATCGACACAGATACGCAGTATTTT. The rearrangement joins TRBV10-3 to TRBJ2-3; TRBD2 aligns across 12 bases. Germline V gives CDR1 ENHRY, CDR2 SYGVKD. The CDR3 totals 16 residues. V lost 8 bases, J lost 2 bases, and 8 bases stayed unmatched.

The rearrangement joins TRBV5-4 to TRBJ2-7; 7 bases map to TRBD1. This CDR3 is built from 14 residues. CDR1 is SGHNT, CDR2 YYREEE, per germline (reference sequence). The trim removed 4 bases at V and 1 base at J, leaving 5 bases unmatched. CDR3 amino acids: CASSRGQVSYEQYF. CDR3 in DNA: TGTGCCAGCAGCCGCGGACAGGTGTCCTACGAGCAGTACTTC.

The chain recombines TRBV6-1 with TRBJ2-5; 7 nucleotides agree with TRBD1. The length of the CDR3 is 15 residues. V lost 3 bases to trimming and J lost 7 bases; unmatched junction nucleotides: 11. The germline V gene encodes CDR1 MNHNS and CDR2 SASEGT. This chain's CDR3 is CASSDLGQASGTQYF. The CDR3 nucleotides read TGTGCCAGCAGTGACTTAGGACAGGCCTCGGGGACCCAGTACTTC.

V usage is TRBV9 and J usage is TRBJ1-1, with 10 bases lining up with TRBD1. This CDR3 has 17 amino acids. CDR1 is SGDLS, CDR2 YYNGEE, per germline. Trimming cost V 4 bases and J 5 bases; bases outside gene matches: 14. CDR3 coding DNA: TGTGCCAGCAGCCCACCACCGGGGACAGGGGAGACAACTGAAGCTTTCTTT. Encoded protein: CASSPPPGTGETTEAFF. Supplemented by reference TRBV9 and TRBJ1-1, the full variable domain reads DSGVTQTPKHLITATGQRVTLRCSPRSGDLSVYWYQQSLDQGLQFLIQYYNGEERAKGNILERFSAQQFPDLHSELNLSSLELGDSALYFCASSPPPGTGETTEAFFGQGTRLTVV.

This clone has just one count. The rearrangement uses TRBV18 and TRBJ1-3; D is uncertain. Trimming took off 2 bases at V and 0 bases at J, with 8 bases between the two ends. From germline, CDR1 is KGHSH and CDR2 LQKENI. The CDR3 totals 15 residues. This CDR3 is CASSPGTDSGNTIYF. The CDR3 region has the DNA TGTGCCAGCTCACCAGGAACAGACTCTGGAAACACCATATATTTT.

The chain carries TRBV6-4 and TRBJ2-7; 7 positions match TRBD2. With 6 bases clipped from V and 5 bases from J, the junction kept 7 bases outside the gene matches. CDR1 is MRHNA and CDR2 is SNTAGT in the germline V gene. The CDR3 extends over 13 amino acids. CDR3 sequence reads: CASSNLSGDEQYF. CDR3 coding DNA: TGTGCCAGCAGCAACCTCAGCGGGGACGAGCAGTACTTC.

CDR3 in DNA: TGTGCCAGCAGAATGGCTTTTCGGGGATGGGATCAGCCCCAGCATTTT. It codes for CASRMAFRGWDQPQHF. The V call is TRBV6-7, the J call TRBJ1-5; D is ambiguous. TRBV6-7 is reported as an ORF; its role is uncertain. V lost 6 bases and J 5 bases, leaving 20 bases between the germline ends. This CDR3 is 16 amino acids long.

This clone came up once. The rearrangement uses TRBV6-5 and TRBJ2-7; 8 bases line up with TRBD1. Germline-derived CDR1 and CDR2 are MNHEY and SVGAGI. The ends lost 0 bases at V and 5 bases at J; junction bases unmatched: 6. This CDR3 is 15 amino acids long. The DNA for the CDR3 is TGTGCCAGCAGTTACTCCACGACAGGGGTCGACGAGCAGTACTTC. It is translated as CASSYSTTGVDEQYF.